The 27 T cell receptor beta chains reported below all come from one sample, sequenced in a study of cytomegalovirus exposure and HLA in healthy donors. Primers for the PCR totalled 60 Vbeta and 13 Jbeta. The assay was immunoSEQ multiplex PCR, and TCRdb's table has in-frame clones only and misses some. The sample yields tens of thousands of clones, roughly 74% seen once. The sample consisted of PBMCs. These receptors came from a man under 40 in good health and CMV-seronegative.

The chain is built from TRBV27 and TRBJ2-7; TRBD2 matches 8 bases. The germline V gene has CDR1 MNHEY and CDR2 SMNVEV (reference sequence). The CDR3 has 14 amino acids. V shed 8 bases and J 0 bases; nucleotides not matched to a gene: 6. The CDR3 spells CASGTGLASYEQYF. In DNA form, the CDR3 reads TGTGCCAGCGGAACCGGACTAGCCTCCTACGAGCAGTACTTC.

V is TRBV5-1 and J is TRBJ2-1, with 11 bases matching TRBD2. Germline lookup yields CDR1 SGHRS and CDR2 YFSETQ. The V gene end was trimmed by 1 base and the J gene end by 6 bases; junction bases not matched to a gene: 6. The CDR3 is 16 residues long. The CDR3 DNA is TGCGCCAGCAGCTTGAGACTAGCGGGGACCGGCAATGAGCAGTTCTTC. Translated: CASSLRLAGTGNEQFF.

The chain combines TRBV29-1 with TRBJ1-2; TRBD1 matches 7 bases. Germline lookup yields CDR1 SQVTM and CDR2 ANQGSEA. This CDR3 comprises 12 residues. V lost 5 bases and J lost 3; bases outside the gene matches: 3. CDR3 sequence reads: CSVSDRDYGYTF. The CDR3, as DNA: TGCAGCGTTTCAGACAGGGACTATGGCTACACCTTC. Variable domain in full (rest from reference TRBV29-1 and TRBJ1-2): SAVISQKPSRDICQRGTSLTIQCQVDSQVTMMFWYRQQPGQSLTLIATANQGSEATYESGFVIDKFPISRPNLTFSTLTVSNMSPEDSSIYLCSVSDRDYGYTFGSGTRLTVV.

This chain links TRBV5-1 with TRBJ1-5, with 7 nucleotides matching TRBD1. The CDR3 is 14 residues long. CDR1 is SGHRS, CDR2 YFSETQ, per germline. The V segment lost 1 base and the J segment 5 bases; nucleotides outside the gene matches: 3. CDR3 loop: CASSLSGGDQPQHF. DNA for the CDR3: TGCGCCAGCAGCTTGTCAGGGGGAGATCAGCCCCAGCATTTT.

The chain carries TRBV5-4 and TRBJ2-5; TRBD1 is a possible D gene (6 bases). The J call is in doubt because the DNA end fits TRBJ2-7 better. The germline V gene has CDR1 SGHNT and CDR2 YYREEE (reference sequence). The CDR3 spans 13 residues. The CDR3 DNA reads TGTGCCAGCAGCTTCCAGGGGTTCGACGAGCAGTACTTC. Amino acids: CASSFQGFDEQYF.

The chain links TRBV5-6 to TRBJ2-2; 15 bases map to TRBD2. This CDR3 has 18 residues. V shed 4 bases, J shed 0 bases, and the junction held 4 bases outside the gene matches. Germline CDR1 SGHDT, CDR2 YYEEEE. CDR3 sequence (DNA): TGTGCCAGCAGCGGACTAGCGGGGGGGGTTACGAACACCGGGGAGCTGTTTTTT. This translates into CASSGLAGGVTNTGELFF.

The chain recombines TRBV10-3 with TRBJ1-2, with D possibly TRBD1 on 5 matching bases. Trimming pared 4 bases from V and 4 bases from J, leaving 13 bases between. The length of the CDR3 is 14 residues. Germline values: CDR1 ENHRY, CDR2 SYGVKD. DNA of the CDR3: TGTGCCATCAGTGCCACTGGGGGGGGCTATGGCTACACCTTC. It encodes CAISATGGGYGYTF.

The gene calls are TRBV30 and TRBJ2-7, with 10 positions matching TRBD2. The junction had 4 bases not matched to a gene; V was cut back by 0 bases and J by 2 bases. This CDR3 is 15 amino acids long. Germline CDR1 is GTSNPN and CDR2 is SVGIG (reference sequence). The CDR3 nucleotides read TGTGCCTGGAGTGTACAAACTAGCGGGACCTACGAGCAGTACTTC. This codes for CAWSVQTSGTYEQYF.

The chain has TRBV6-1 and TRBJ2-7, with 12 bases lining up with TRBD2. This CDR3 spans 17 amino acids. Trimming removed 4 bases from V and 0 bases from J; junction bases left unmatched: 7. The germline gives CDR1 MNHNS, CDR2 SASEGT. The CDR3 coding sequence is TGTGCCAGCAGTGTTGGACTAGCGGGGTTAAGCTCCTACGAGCAGTACTTC. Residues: CASSVGLAGLSSYEQYF.

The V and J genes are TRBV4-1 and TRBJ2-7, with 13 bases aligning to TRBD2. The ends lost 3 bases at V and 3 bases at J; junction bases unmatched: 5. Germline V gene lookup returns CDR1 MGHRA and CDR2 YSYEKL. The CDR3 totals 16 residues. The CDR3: CASSQVLAGGNYEQYF. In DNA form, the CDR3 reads TGCGCCAGCAGCCAGGTACTAGCGGGGGGGAACTACGAGCAGTACTTC.

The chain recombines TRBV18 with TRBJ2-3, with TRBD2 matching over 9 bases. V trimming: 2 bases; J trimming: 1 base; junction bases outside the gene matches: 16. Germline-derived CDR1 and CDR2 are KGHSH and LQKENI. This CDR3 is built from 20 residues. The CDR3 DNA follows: TGTGCCAGCTCACCAAGATCTGGGGTCCGGGGGACTAGCCGCACAGATACGCAGTATTTT. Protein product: CASSPRSGVRGTSRTDTQYF.

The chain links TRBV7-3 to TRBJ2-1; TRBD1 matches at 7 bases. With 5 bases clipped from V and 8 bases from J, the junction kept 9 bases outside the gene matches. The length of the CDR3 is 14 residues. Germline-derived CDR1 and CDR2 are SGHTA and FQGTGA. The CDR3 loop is CASSDGTAGDEQFF. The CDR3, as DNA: TGTGCCAGCAGCGACGGGACAGCTGGGGATGAGCAGTTCTTC.

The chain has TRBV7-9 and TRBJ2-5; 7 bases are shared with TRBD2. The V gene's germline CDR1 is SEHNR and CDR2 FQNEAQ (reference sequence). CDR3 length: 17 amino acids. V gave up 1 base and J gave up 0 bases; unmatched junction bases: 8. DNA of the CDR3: TGTGCCAGCAGCTTAGTTTCGGTCGGGGGGTACCAAGAGACCCAGTACTTC. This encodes CASSLVSVGGYQETQYF.

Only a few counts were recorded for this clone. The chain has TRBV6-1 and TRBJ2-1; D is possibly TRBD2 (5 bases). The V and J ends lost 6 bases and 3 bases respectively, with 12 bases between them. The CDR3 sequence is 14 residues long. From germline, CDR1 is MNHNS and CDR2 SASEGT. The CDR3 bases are TGTGCCAGCAGGTACGCGGGCCACTACAATGAGCAGTTCTTC. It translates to CASRYAGHYNEQFF.

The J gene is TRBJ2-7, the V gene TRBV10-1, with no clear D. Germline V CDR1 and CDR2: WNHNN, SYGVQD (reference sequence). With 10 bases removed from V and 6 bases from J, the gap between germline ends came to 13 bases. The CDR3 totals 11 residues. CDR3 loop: CANLTIPEQYF. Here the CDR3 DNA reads TGCGCCAACCTGACAATCCCCGAGCAGTACTTC.

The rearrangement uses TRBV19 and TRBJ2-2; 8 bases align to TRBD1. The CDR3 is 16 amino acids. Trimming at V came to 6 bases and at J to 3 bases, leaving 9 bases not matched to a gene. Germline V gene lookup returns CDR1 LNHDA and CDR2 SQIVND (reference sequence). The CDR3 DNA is TGTGCCAGTAGATCAACCGGGACAGGATACACCGGGGAGCTGTTTTTT. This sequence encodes CASRSTGTGYTGELFF.

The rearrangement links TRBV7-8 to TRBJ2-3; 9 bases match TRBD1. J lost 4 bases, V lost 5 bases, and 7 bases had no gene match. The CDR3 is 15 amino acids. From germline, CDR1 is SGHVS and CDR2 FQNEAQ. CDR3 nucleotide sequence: TGTGCCAGCAGCCCAAGACAGGGGGAGGCAGATACGCAGTATTTT. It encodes CASSPRQGEADTQYF.

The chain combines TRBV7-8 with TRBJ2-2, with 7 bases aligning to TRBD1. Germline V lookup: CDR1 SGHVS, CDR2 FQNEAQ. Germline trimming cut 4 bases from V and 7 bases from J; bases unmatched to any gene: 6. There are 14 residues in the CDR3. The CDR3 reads CASSSWQGDGELFF. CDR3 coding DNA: TGTGCCAGCAGCTCATGGCAGGGGGACGGGGAGCTGTTTTTT.

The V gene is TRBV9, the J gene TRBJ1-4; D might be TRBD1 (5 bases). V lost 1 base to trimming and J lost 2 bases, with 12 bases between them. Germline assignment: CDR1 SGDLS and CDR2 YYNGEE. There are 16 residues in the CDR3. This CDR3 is CASSVTIGGTNEKLFF. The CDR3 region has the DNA TGTGCCAGCAGCGTAACTATCGGGGGGACTAATGAAAAACTGTTTTTT.

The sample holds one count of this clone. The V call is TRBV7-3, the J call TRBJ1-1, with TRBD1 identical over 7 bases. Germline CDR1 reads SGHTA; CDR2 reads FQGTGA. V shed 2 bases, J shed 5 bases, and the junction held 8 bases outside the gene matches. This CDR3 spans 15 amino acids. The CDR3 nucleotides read TGTGCCAGCAGCTTACAGCCAGGGGGTATGACTGAAGCTTTCTTT. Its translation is CASSLQPGGMTEAFF.

The CDR3 is CASIGTGMTYEQYF. As DNA, the CDR3 is TGTGCCAGCATCGGGACAGGGATGACTTACGAGCAGTACTTC. The rearrangement uses TRBV6-1 and TRBJ2-7; 9 bases line up with TRBD1. The germline V gene encodes CDR1 MNHNS and CDR2 SASEGT. The V and J ends lost 7 bases and 4 bases, in that order; junction bases with no gene match: 8. CDR3 length equals 14 residues.

This chain's CDR3 is CASSRKSRERSSGANVLTF. Here the CDR3 DNA reads TGTGCCAGCAGCCGTAAGTCGCGGGAACGGAGCTCTGGGGCCAACGTCCTGACTTTC. The chain joins TRBV7-8 to TRBJ2-6; TRBD2 might be the D (6 bases). Per the germline V gene, CDR1 is SGHVS and CDR2 is FQNEAQ. Trimming cost V 5 bases and J 0 bases, with 20 bases left between them. The CDR3 sequence is 19 residues long.

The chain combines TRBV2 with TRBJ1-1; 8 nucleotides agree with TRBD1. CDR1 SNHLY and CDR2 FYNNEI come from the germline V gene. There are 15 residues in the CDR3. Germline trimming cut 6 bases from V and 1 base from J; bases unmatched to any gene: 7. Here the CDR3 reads CASRGQGAQNTEAFF. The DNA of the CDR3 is TGTGCCAGCAGGGGGCAGGGGGCGCAGAACACTGAAGCTTTCTTT.

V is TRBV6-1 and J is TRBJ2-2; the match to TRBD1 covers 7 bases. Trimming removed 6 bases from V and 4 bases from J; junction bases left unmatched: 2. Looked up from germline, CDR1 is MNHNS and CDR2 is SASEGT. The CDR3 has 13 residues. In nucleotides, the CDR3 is TGTGCCAGCAGGTCAGGGGGCACCGGGGAGCTGTTTTTT. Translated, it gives CASRSGGTGELFF.

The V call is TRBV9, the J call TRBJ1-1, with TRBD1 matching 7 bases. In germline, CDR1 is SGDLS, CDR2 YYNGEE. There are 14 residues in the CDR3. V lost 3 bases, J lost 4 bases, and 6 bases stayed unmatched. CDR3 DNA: TGTGCCAGCAGCGGACACAGGGGTTCCACTGAAGCTTTCTTT. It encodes CASSGHRGSTEAFF.

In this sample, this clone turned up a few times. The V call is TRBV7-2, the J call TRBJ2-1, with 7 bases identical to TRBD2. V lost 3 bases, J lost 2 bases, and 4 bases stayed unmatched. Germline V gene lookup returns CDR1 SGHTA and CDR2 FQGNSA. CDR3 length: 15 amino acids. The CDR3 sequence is CASSFGGRAYNEQFF. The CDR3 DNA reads TGTGCCAGCAGCTTTGGGGGGAGGGCCTACAATGAGCAGTTCTTC. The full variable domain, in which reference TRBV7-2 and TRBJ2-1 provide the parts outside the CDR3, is GAGVSQSPSNKVTEKGKDVELRCDPISGHTALYWYRQSLGQGLEFLIYFQGNSAPDKSGLPSDRFSAERTGGSVSTLTIQRTQQEDSAVYLCASSFGGRAYNEQFFGPGTRLTVL.

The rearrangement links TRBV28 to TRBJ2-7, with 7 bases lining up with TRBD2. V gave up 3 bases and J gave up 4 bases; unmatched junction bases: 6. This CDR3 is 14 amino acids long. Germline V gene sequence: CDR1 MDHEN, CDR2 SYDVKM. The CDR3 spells CASSFALADYEQYF. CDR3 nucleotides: TGTGCCAGCAGTTTCGCCCTAGCGGATTACGAGCAGTACTTC. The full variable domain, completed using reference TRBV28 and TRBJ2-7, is DVKVTQSSRYLVKRTGEKVFLECVQDMDHENMFWYRQDPGLGLRLIYFSYDVKMKEKGDIPEGYSVSREKKERFSLILESASTNQTSMYLCASSFALADYEQYFGPGTRLTVT.